The next 29 T cell receptor beta chains were all read from a single sample in a study of T cells in Graves' hyperthyroidism and ophthalmopathy. RNA transcripts gave rise to amplified TCR beta CDR3 regions. Researchers ran a first-round RT-PCR on the TCR CDR3 using the HTBI primer set. TCRdb independently ran MiXCR on the multiplex PCR reads; one entry per CDR3 protein. The sample yields around 580,000 distinct CDR3 sequences, over 15% seen once. Sequencing used blood. The source is a young woman with Graves' hyperthyroidism.

The V and J genes are TRBV6-5 and TRBJ2-1, with TRBD2 identical over 9 bases. The tail of the sequence fits TRBJ2-7 better, so the J call may be wrong. Germline values: CDR1 MNHEY, CDR2 SVGAGI. This CDR3 contains 15 residues. The CDR3 DNA reads TGTGCCAGCAGCTATAGCGGGAGCATTGCTAATGAGCAGTACTTC. Amino acid sequence: CASSYSGSIANEQYF.

This clonotype showed up just a few times. A read error may explain this, as a much larger clone is one base away. The V call is TRBV3-1, the J call TRBJ1-2; possible D gene TRBD1, 5 bases. Germline CDR1 and CDR2: LGHDT and YNNKEL (reference sequence). CDR3 length: 15 residues. V lost 8 bases and J 5 bases, leaving 21 bases between the germline ends. The CDR3 nucleotides are TGTGCCAGCGGCCCCGGGACCCAGGACTGGTATGGCTACACCTTC. Its protein is CASGPGTQDWYGYTF.

A few counts support this clonotype. This chain joins TRBV6-2 or TRBV6-3 and TRBJ1-1; D perhaps matches TRBD1 (5 bases). V was cut by 7 bases and J by 0 bases, with 15 bases left in between. The CDR3 is 15 amino acids. The germline V gene encodes CDR1 MNHEY and CDR2 SVGEGT. The CDR3 sequence: CASTPLDNLNTEAFF. CDR3 nucleotides: TGTGCCAGCACCCCACTGGACAATTTGAACACTGAAGCTTTCTTT.

This chain connects TRBV9 to TRBJ2-7; 7 bases map to TRBD1. The CDR3 contains 14 residues. CDR1 SGDLS and CDR2 YYNGEE come from the germline V gene. Trimming removed 2 bases from V and 3 bases from J; junction bases left unmatched: 5. As DNA, the CDR3 is TGTGCCAGCAGCGTTCGACAGGGCGGCTACGAGCAGTACTTC. Translating gives CASSVRQGGYEQYF.

In its sample, this clonotype was seen many times. The chain links TRBV3-1 to TRBJ2-3, with D possibly being TRBD1 (6 bases). Germline V gene lookup returns CDR1 LGHDT and CDR2 YNNKEL (reference sequence). The CDR3 contains 17 residues. Trimming took 3 bases from V and 2 from J, leaving 18 bases between them. The CDR3 coding sequence is TGTGCCAGCAGCCATTTACCGGACAGCCGATTCACAGATACGCAGTATTTT. Its protein product is CASSHLPDSRFTDTQYF.

This clonotype turned up a few times. This sequence joins TRBV5-6 and TRBJ2-7; D unresolved. V lost 0 bases and J 3 bases, leaving 7 bases between the germline ends. This CDR3 has 13 residues. The germline V gene has CDR1 SGHDT and CDR2 YYEEEE. The CDR3 nucleotides read TGTGCCAGCAGCTTGGGGGATGGCTACGAGCAGTACTTC. Translating gives CASSLGDGYEQYF.

There are a few counts of this clonotype. The genes are TRBV5-1 and TRBJ2-7; 12 positions agree with TRBD2. This CDR3 has 17 amino acids. Germline trimming cut 0 bases from V and 2 bases from J; bases unmatched to any gene: 6. From germline, CDR1 is SGHRS and CDR2 YFSETQ. In DNA form, the CDR3 reads TGCGCCAGCAGCTTGGCGCTAGCGGGGGGGGCAGCCTACGAGCAGTACTTC. It is translated as CASSLALAGGAAYEQYF.

The rearrangement uses TRBV6-5 and TRBJ1-6; D gene ambiguous. CDR1 and CDR2 (germline): MNHEY, SVGAGI. The V gene lost 4 bases and the J gene lost 0 bases, with 13 bases spanning the gap. The CDR3 loop spans 17 amino acids. CDR3 amino acids: CASSLRPGSSYNSPLHF. For the CDR3, the DNA is TGTGCCAGCAGTTTACGACCGGGGAGCTCCTATAATTCACCCCTCCACTTT.

This clonotype was counted a few times. J is TRBJ1-2 and V is TRBV10-3, with D possibly being TRBD1 (6 bases). CDR1 ENHRY and CDR2 SYGVKD come from the germline V gene. The CDR3 has 14 residues. V gave up 4 bases and J gave up 9 bases, with 18 bases separating them. The DNA of the CDR3 is TGTGCCATCAGTGCCCAAGACAGGAATGTTCGCTACACCTTC. The encoded protein is CAISAQDRNVRYTF.

The chain recombines TRBV20-1 with TRBJ1-1; D unclear. CDR1 and CDR2 (germline): DFQATT, SNEGSKA (reference sequence). Deletions cut 5 bases from V and 3 bases from J, with 13 bases between. CDR3 length equals 13 residues. CDR3 DNA sequence: TGCAGTGCTTGCTTCACCTCGCACACTGAAGCTTTCTTT. Its protein product is CSACFTSHTEAFF.

This clonotype occurred many times. As DNA, the CDR3 is TGTGCCAGCAGTGAATCTCTTCCGTGGACAGGCCTCAATCAGCCCCAGCATTTT. Translated: CASSESLPWTGLNQPQHF. The chain combines TRBV6-1 with TRBJ1-5; TRBD1 matches 7 bases. The germline V gene encodes CDR1 MNHNS and CDR2 SASEGT. Germline trimming cut 2 bases from V and 3 bases from J; bases unmatched to any gene: 13. This CDR3 comprises 18 residues.

This clonotype was found many times. The rearrangement links TRBV6-1 to TRBJ2-3, with 7 bases aligning to TRBD1. The CDR3 sequence is 16 residues long. Trimming at V came to 5 bases and at J to 4 bases, leaving 12 bases not matched to a gene. Germline V gives CDR1 MNHNS, CDR2 SASEGT. The CDR3 DNA is TGTGCCAGCAGTTTCTTGGTAGGGGGCTTGGCAGATACGCAGTATTTT. Translation gives CASSFLVGGLADTQYF.

The sample holds many counts of this clonotype. The chain uses TRBV24-1 and TRBJ2-7, with D possibly TRBD1 on 6 matching bases. The germline V gene encodes CDR1 KGHDR and CDR2 SFDVKD. With 3 bases removed from V and 0 bases from J, the gap between germline ends came to 14 bases. There are 16 residues in the CDR3. The CDR3 sequence: CATSDTQGIVSYEQYF. CDR3 sequence (DNA): TGTGCCACCAGTGATACCCAGGGGATTGTCTCCTACGAGCAGTACTTC.

This clonotype was recorded at least ten times. The chain is built from TRBV2 and TRBJ2-4; TRBD2 is a possible D gene (6 bases). This CDR3 is built from 15 residues. Germline assignment: CDR1 SNHLY and CDR2 FYNNEI. Trimming pared 9 bases from V and 0 bases from J, leaving 15 bases between. CDR3 loop: CASRRAEGAKNIQYF. In nucleotides, the CDR3 is TGTGCCAGTAGGAGGGCCGAAGGAGCCAAAAACATTCAGTACTTC.

This chain connects TRBV27 to TRBJ2-1, with D perhaps assigned TRBD1 or TRBD2 (6 bases each). The V and J ends lost 4 bases and 3 bases respectively, with 19 bases between them. The germline gives CDR1 MNHEY, CDR2 SMNVEV (reference sequence). CDR3 length: 17 residues. The CDR3 nucleotides read TGTGCCAGCAGTTCACAACAAGGGGGGCCAAACTACAATGAGCAGTTCTTC. Translation gives CASSSQQGGPNYNEQFF.

This clonotype came up many times. The chain couples TRBV7-8 to TRBJ2-1; TRBD2 aligns across 14 bases. The CDR3 contains 18 residues. Germline trimming cut 6 bases from V and 1 base from J; bases unmatched to any gene: 8. Germline-derived CDR1 and CDR2 are SGHVS and FQNEAQ. CDR3 coding DNA: TGTGCCAGCAGGCGACTAGCGGGAGGGCCGGGATCCTACAATGAGCAGTTCTTC. Encoded protein: CASRRLAGGPGSYNEQFF.

This clonotype was observed at least ten times. J is TRBJ1-1 and V is TRBV12-3 or TRBV12-4, with 7 bases lining up with TRBD1. V dropped 1 base and J dropped 1; count of bases not matched to a gene: 6. This CDR3 is built from 16 residues. CDR3: CASSLVQGLENTEAFF. CDR3 nucleotides: TGTGCCAGCAGTTTAGTACAGGGGCTGGAGAACACTGAAGCTTTCTTT.

As regards this clonotype: Possible read error: a much larger clone is one base away. J is TRBJ2-5 and V is TRBV3-1; no clear D. The J call may be mistaken, given a closer DNA end match to TRBJ2-1. CDR1 is LGHDT and CDR2 is YNNKEL in the germline V gene (reference sequence). CDR3 length: 15 amino acids. CDR3 loop: CASSPWTSPQETQFF. In DNA, the CDR3 is TGTGCCAGCAGCCCCTGGACCAGCCCCCAAGAGACCCAGTTCTTC.

There are many counts of this clonotype. The genes are TRBV6-1 and TRBJ2-3, with 8 nucleotides matching TRBD1. The CDR3 is made up of 14 amino acids. Unmatched junction bases numbered 5, after V lost 5 bases and J lost 4 bases. Germline V gene sequence: CDR1 MNHNS, CDR2 SASEGT. CDR3 protein: CASSRQGRSDTQYF. DNA of the CDR3: TGTGCCAGCAGTCGACAGGGGAGATCAGATACGCAGTATTTT.

The chain employs TRBV10-3 and TRBJ1-1; TRBD1 is a possible D gene (6 bases). CDR1 and CDR2 (germline): ENHRY, SYGVKD. The CDR3 length is 14 residues. V was cut by 4 bases and J by 6 bases, with 15 bases left in between. The CDR3 nucleotides are TGTGCCATCAGTGGACAGGTTGAAATATCTGAAGCTTTCTTT. This encodes CAISGQVEISEAFF.

This clonotype appeared a few times. This chain links TRBV24-1 with TRBJ2-5; D is possibly TRBD1 (5 bases). CDR1 is KGHDR, CDR2 SFDVKD, per germline. This CDR3 spans 14 amino acids. The V gene lost 3 bases and the J gene lost 1 base, with 8 bases spanning the gap. The CDR3 here is CATSDLTAQETQYF. In nucleotides, the CDR3 is TGTGCCACCAGTGATCTGACAGCCCAAGAGACCCAGTACTTC.

This clonotype was detected only a few times. This chain uses TRBV10-3 with TRBJ2-3; 8 bases agree with TRBD2. The CDR3 spans 15 residues. Germline assignment: CDR1 ENHRY and CDR2 SYGVKD. V lost 6 bases, J lost 0 bases, and 5 bases stayed unmatched. The CDR3 here is CAIRLSGGSTDTQYF. The CDR3 DNA reads as TGTGCCATCAGGTTGAGCGGGGGAAGCACAGATACGCAGTATTTT.

This clonotype was counted many times. The chain employs TRBV2 and TRBJ1-4, with D perhaps matching TRBD1 (6 bases). The CDR3 is 14 residues long. The germline V and J ends were trimmed by 5 bases and 5 bases, with 12 bases remaining between them. Germline CDR1 and CDR2: SNHLY and FYNNEI. The DNA of the CDR3 is TGTGCCAGCAGTACCAGGGGAACAAATGAAAAACTGTTTTTT. Residues: CASSTRGTNEKLFF.

This clonotype was seen repeatedly, ten times or more. V usage is TRBV12-3 or TRBV12-4 and J usage is TRBJ2-7; possible D gene TRBD1, 5 bases. The CDR3 is made up of 13 amino acids. V lost 5 bases and J lost 3, with 11 bases in between. The CDR3 here is CASSGARDYEQYF. CDR3 DNA sequence: TGTGCCAGCAGTGGCGCCAGGGACTACGAGCAGTACTTC.

At least ten counts were recorded for this clonotype. V gene TRBV12-3 or TRBV12-4 combines with J gene TRBJ2-2; 7 bases line up with TRBD2. The CDR3 has 13 amino acids. V dropped 2 bases and J dropped 7; count of bases not matched to a gene: 1. The chain's CDR3 is CASSLREGGELFF. Here the CDR3 DNA reads TGTGCCAGCAGTTTAAGGGAGGGCGGGGAGCTGTTTTTT.

This clonotype has more than one count but fewer than ten. The J gene is TRBJ2-1, the V gene TRBV11-2; TRBD2 matches at 7 bases. Germline CDR1 is SGHAT and CDR2 is FQNNGV. The CDR3 is 16 residues long. The V segment lost 7 bases and the J segment 4 bases; nucleotides outside the gene matches: 13. CDR3: CASTTSSGAGYNEQFF. The DNA for the CDR3 is TGTGCCAGCACCACTAGCTCGGGAGCGGGATACAATGAGCAGTTCTTC.

Many counts were recorded for this clonotype. V gene TRBV19 combines with J gene TRBJ1-4; 9 nucleotides align to TRBD1. J lost 0 bases, V lost 7 bases, and 6 bases had no gene match. The CDR3 length is 16 residues. Germline assignment: CDR1 LNHDA and CDR2 SQIVND (reference sequence). CDR3: CASTLRQGATNEKLFF. The CDR3 nucleotides are TGTGCCAGTACCCTCAGACAGGGGGCAACTAATGAAAAACTGTTTTTT. Filled out from reference TRBV19 and TRBJ1-4, the complete variable domain reads DGGITQSPKYLFRKEGQNVTLSCEQNLNHDAMYWYRQDPGQGLRLIYYSQIVNDFQKGDIAEGYSVSREKKESFPLTVTSAQKNPTAFYLCASTLRQGATNEKLFFGSGTQLSVL.

This clonotype was detected a few times. V gene TRBV12-3 or TRBV12-4 combines with J gene TRBJ2-7; 7 bases map to TRBD2. J gave up 6 bases and V 2 bases, and 13 bases lay outside the gene matches. The CDR3 has 16 residues. The DNA for the CDR3 is TGTGCCAGCAGTTTATCACCAAGGCGGGAGTCTAGCGAGCAGTACTTC. Translation: CASSLSPRRESSEQYF.

The table lists this clonotype with many counts. The chain links TRBV28 to TRBJ2-7; 10 bases map to TRBD2. This CDR3 contains 12 residues. The germline V gene encodes CDR1 MDHEN and CDR2 SYDVKM. The ends lost 8 bases at V and 5 bases at J; junction bases unmatched: 3. The CDR3 bases are TGTGCCAGCCTAGCGGGAGTTAACGAGCAGTACTTC. Its protein is CASLAGVNEQYF.